These T cell receptor beta chains were read from a single sample in a study of cytomegalovirus exposure and HLA in healthy donors. Data came from immunoSEQ multiplex PCR; TCRdb stores just in-frame clones and leaves some out. The data contain 150,000 to 170,000 clones, 80% of them singletons. The sequencing input was PBMCs. The receptors derive from a woman aged 40 to 49 in good health and CMV-seropositive. Both conserved end residues are part of each CDR3. Each record gives: V gene, D gene, J gene, clone size, CDR3 DNA, CDR3 protein. The D gene is left open where the match is weak. The size entry is marked missing in some rows and otherwise reads once, few, many or a size class.

v_call: TRBV25-1
d_call: TRBD1
j_call: TRBJ1-2
clone_size: .
cdr3_nt: TGTGCCAGCAGCGGAGGGGGCCTTGGCTACACCTTC
cdr3_aa: CASSGGGLGYTF

v_call: TRBV27
d_call: TRBD2
j_call: TRBJ2-7
clone_size: .
cdr3_nt: TGTGCCAGCAGTACGGGACTAGACGTGGCGAGGCAGTACTTC
cdr3_aa: CASSTGLDVARQYF

v_call: TRBV5-6
d_call: .
j_call: TRBJ2-3
clone_size: once
cdr3_nt: TGTGCCAGCAGCTCTGTAGTAAGCACAGATACGCAGTATTTT
cdr3_aa: CASSSVVSTDTQYF

v_call: TRBV7-8
d_call: .
j_call: TRBJ2-7
clone_size: .
cdr3_nt: TGTGCCAGCAGCTTCAGTTCCTACGAGCAGTACTTC
cdr3_aa: CASSFSSYEQYF

v_call: TRBV6-5
d_call: .
j_call: TRBJ2-1
clone_size: .
cdr3_nt: TGTGCCAGCAGTCGTGTCCAGGGGAATGAGCAGTTCTTC
cdr3_aa: CASSRVQGNEQFF

v_call: TRBV19
d_call: .
j_call: TRBJ2-2
clone_size: few
cdr3_nt: TGTGCCAGTAGCCTTCCGAGGGTTGGCGGGGAGCTGTTTTTT
cdr3_aa: CASSLPRVGGELFF

v_call: TRBV5-1
d_call: TRBD2
j_call: TRBJ2-3
clone_size: .
cdr3_nt: TGCGCCAGCAGCTTGGGCGGGAGCGCAGATACGCAGTATTTT
cdr3_aa: CASSLGGSADTQYF

v_call: TRBV2
d_call: .
j_call: TRBJ2-2
clone_size: .
cdr3_nt: TGTGCCAGCCTTAGTTTGGCGGCGAACACCGGGGAGCTGTTTTTT
cdr3_aa: CASLSLAANTGELFF

v_call: TRBV6-5
d_call: TRBD2
j_call: TRBJ2-7
clone_size: .
cdr3_nt: TGTGCCAGCAGTTATACTAGCGGCCGCTACGAGCAGTACTTC
cdr3_aa: CASSYTSGRYEQYF

v_call: TRBV4-1
d_call: TRBD1
j_call: TRBJ1-2
clone_size: .
cdr3_nt: TGCGCCAGCAGCCAACCCAGGGACAGACCTTATGGCTACACCTTC
cdr3_aa: CASSQPRDRPYGYTF

v_call: TRBV25-1
d_call: .
j_call: TRBJ1-5
clone_size: .
cdr3_nt: TGTGCCAGCAGTGGAACAGGCTGGAACCAGCCCCAGCATTTT
cdr3_aa: CASSGTGWNQPQHF

v_call: TRBV19
d_call: TRBD1
j_call: TRBJ2-6
clone_size: once
cdr3_nt: TGTGCCAGTGCAACAGGGGCTGGGGCCAACGTCCTGACTTTC
cdr3_aa: CASATGAGANVLTF

v_call: TRBV28
d_call: .
j_call: TRBJ2-7
clone_size: few
cdr3_nt: TGTGCCAGCAGCAGACTACTCCGGGAGCAGTACTTC
cdr3_aa: CASSRLLREQYF

v_call: TRBV5-4
d_call: .
j_call: TRBJ2-2
clone_size: .
cdr3_nt: TGTGCCAGCAATTCCGGGACTGACGCCGGGGAGCTGTTTTTT
cdr3_aa: CASNSGTDAGELFF

v_call: TRBV7-8
d_call: TRBD1
j_call: TRBJ2-2
clone_size: .
cdr3_nt: TGTGCCAGCAGCTTCTTAGGAGGGACAGGGAGCTTCTCCGGGGAGCTGTTTTTT
cdr3_aa: CASSFLGGTGSFSGELFF

v_call: TRBV5-4
d_call: .
j_call: TRBJ1-1
clone_size: .
cdr3_nt: TGTGCCAGCAGCTTGGGGCCCGATATGCCGAACACTGAAGCTTTCTTT
cdr3_aa: CASSLGPDMPNTEAFF

v_call: TRBV9
d_call: .
j_call: TRBJ1-3
clone_size: .
cdr3_nt: TGTGCCAGCAGCGTTACAGGTTTAAACACCATATATTTT
cdr3_aa: CASSVTGLNTIYF

v_call: TRBV5-4
d_call: .
j_call: TRBJ2-7
clone_size: few
cdr3_nt: TGTGCCAGCAGCTTGGCACAGACCTACGAGCAGTACTTC
cdr3_aa: CASSLAQTYEQYF

v_call: TRBV30
d_call: .
j_call: TRBJ2-5
clone_size: .
cdr3_nt: TGTGCCTGGAGTAAAGCTTGGGAGCAGTACTTC
cdr3_aa: CAWSKAWEQYF

v_call: TRBV19
d_call: .
j_call: TRBJ2-2
clone_size: .
cdr3_nt: TGTGCCAGTAGCGTAGCAAAGAACACCGGGGAGCTGTTTTTT
cdr3_aa: CASSVAKNTGELFF

v_call: TRBV19
d_call: TRBD1
j_call: TRBJ2-7
clone_size: .
cdr3_nt: TGTGCCAGTAGACAGGGGGACGAGCAGTACTTC
cdr3_aa: CASRQGDEQYF

v_call: TRBV19
d_call: .
j_call: TRBJ2-7
clone_size: .
cdr3_nt: TGTGCCAGTAGTAGGGGCAGGGGTGGGTACGAGCAGTACTTC
cdr3_aa: CASSRGRGGYEQYF

v_call: TRBV28
d_call: .
j_call: TRBJ1-5
clone_size: .
cdr3_nt: TGTGCCAGCAGTTTATCGGGGGTAAATCAGCCCCAGCATTTT
cdr3_aa: CASSLSGVNQPQHF

v_call: TRBV19
d_call: .
j_call: TRBJ1-1
clone_size: .
cdr3_nt: TGTGCCAGTATCCAGCTATCACGGAGCACTGAAGCTTTCTTT
cdr3_aa: CASIQLSRSTEAFF

v_call: TRBV11-1
d_call: .
j_call: TRBJ1-1
clone_size: once
cdr3_nt: TGTGCCAGCAGCCCCAGTGGGCTAACTGAAGCTTTCTTT
cdr3_aa: CASSPSGLTEAFF

v_call: TRBV7-3
d_call: .
j_call: TRBJ2-1
clone_size: .
cdr3_nt: TGTGCCAGCAGCAACCAACGCGGGGACGAGCAGTTCTTC
cdr3_aa: CASSNQRGDEQFF

v_call: TRBV2
d_call: TRBD2
j_call: TRBJ2-3
clone_size: .
cdr3_nt: TGTGCCAGGGGAGGCGGGAGAGGCACAGATACGCAGTATTTT
cdr3_aa: CARGGGRGTDTQYF

v_call: TRBV5-1
d_call: .
j_call: TRBJ2-1
clone_size: .
cdr3_nt: TGCGCCAGCAGCTTGCCGGGACTTCATTACAATGAGCAGTTCTTC
cdr3_aa: CASSLPGLHYNEQFF

v_call: TRBV2
d_call: .
j_call: TRBJ1-1
clone_size: many
cdr3_nt: TGTGCCAGCAGCCCAGGGGTTTACGGAGCTTTCTTT
cdr3_aa: CASSPGVYGAFF

v_call: TRBV7-6
d_call: .
j_call: TRBJ1-1
clone_size: .
cdr3_nt: TGTGCCAGCAGCTTATACAGGGTACCGAACACTGAAGCTTTCTTT
cdr3_aa: CASSLYRVPNTEAFF

v_call: TRBV18
d_call: .
j_call: TRBJ2-5
clone_size: few
cdr3_nt: TGTGCCAGCTCACCACTGGAGGGCCTAGGGGAGACCCAGTACTTC
cdr3_aa: CASSPLEGLGETQYF

v_call: TRBV7-9
d_call: TRBD1
j_call: TRBJ1-4
clone_size: .
cdr3_nt: TGTGCCAGCAGCGGCCGACAGGGAGCTAATGAAAAACTGTTTTTT
cdr3_aa: CASSGRQGANEKLFF

v_call: TRBV30
d_call: .
j_call: TRBJ2-2
clone_size: .
cdr3_nt: TGTGCCTGGAGTCCCATCGCGGCCTTAACCGGGGAGCTGTTTTTT
cdr3_aa: CAWSPIAALTGELFF

v_call: TRBV6-5
d_call: TRBD2
j_call: TRBJ2-1
clone_size: once
cdr3_nt: TGTGCCAGCAGCCCCCTGGCGGGGGGCAATGAGCAGTTCTTC
cdr3_aa: CASSPLAGGNEQFF

v_call: TRBV5-6
d_call: TRBD2
j_call: TRBJ2-3
clone_size: .
cdr3_nt: TGTGCCAGCAGCCCACTAGCGGTTAGCACGGATACGCAGTATTTT
cdr3_aa: CASSPLAVSTDTQYF

v_call: TRBV13
d_call: .
j_call: TRBJ2-7
clone_size: .
cdr3_nt: TGTGCCAGCAGCGTCCCTGGCGGGTACTACGAGCAGTACTTC
cdr3_aa: CASSVPGGYYEQYF